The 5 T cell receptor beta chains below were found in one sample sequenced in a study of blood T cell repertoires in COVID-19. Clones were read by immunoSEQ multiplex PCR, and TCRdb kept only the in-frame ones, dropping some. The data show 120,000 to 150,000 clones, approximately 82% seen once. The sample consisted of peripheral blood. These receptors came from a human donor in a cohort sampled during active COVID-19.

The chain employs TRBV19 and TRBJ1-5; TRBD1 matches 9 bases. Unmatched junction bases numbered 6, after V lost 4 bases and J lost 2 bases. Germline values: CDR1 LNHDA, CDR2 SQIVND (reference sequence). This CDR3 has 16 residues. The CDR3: CASSTRGQGGNQPQHF. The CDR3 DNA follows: TGTGCCAGTAGTACGAGGGGACAGGGAGGCAATCAGCCCCAGCATTTT. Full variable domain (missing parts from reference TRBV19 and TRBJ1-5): DGGITQSPKYLFRKEGQNVTLSCEQNLNHDAMYWYRQDPGQGLRLIYYSQIVNDFQKGDIAEGYSVSREKKESFPLTVTSAQKNPTAFYLCASSTRGQGGNQPQHFGDGTRLSIL.

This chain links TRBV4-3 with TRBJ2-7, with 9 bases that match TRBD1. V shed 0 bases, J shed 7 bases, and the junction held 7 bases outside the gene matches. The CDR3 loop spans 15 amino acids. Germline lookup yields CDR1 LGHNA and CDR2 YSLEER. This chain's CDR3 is CASSQDSGTGIEQYF. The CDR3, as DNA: TGCGCCAGCAGCCAAGATTCCGGGACAGGGATAGAGCAGTACTTC.

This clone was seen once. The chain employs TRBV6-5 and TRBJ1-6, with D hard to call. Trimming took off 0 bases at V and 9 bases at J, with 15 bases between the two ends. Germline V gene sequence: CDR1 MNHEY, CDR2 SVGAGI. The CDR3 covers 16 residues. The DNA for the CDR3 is TGTGCCAGCAGTTACTCGTTTGGTAGAGCTCCTTCACCCCTCCACTTT. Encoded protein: CASSYSFGRAPSPLHF.

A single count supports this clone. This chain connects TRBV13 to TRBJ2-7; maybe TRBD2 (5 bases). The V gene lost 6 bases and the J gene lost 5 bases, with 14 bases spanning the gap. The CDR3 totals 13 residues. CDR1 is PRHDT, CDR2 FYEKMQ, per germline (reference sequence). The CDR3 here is CASSHRLSHEQYF. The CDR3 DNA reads TGTGCCAGCAGTCACCGACTAAGTCACGAGCAGTACTTC.

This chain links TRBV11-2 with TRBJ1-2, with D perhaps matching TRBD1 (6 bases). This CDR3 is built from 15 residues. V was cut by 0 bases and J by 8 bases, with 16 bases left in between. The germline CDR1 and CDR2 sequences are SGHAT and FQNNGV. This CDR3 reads CASSLDRTAIRGYTF. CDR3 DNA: TGTGCCAGCAGCTTAGACCGGACAGCTATCAGGGGCTACACCTTC.